The clone carrying this T cell receptor (beta chain) showed up just a few times. MiXCR was run by TCRdb on the 5' RACE reads, yielding one entry per CDR3 protein. The sample gives tens of thousands of distinct CDR3 sequences, 10% to 15% of which show up once; 4.6% is in the top ten. The sample belongs to a study of spatial heterogeneity in lung cancer. The sample's time point: sample taken at primary tumor resection. Extraction of whole RNA from tumor, nontumor lung or frozen PBMC preceded unsorted sequencing. The V end was cut by 8 bases, the J end by 10 bases, with 15 bases between. CDR3 length: 12 residues. Germline V CDR1 and CDR2: SGHTA, FQGTGA.

Sequencing was performed on PBMCs, taken at surgery. This chain links TRBV7-3 with TRBJ2-1; D tentatively reads TRBD1 or TRBD2 (5 bases each). This receptor was obtained from a male donor with early-stage non-small cell lung cancer. CDR3: CASGTPQEEQFF. The CDR3 coding sequence is TGTGCCAGCGGGACCCCCCAAGAGGAGCAGTTCTTC.